Following are 4 T cell receptor beta chains from one sample sequenced in a study of T cell changes during pregnancy in multiple sclerosis. Sequencing was performed with immunoSEQ multiplex PCR; in TCRdb, only in-frame clones are kept and a portion is missing. This repertoire shows approximately 60,000 clones, 80% to 95% found once; its top ten account for approximately 0.35%. Sequencing was performed on CD4+ T cells from peripheral blood mononuclear cells, taken before pregnancy. These receptors all come from a female donor with multiple sclerosis, enrolled in a pregnancy study.

The chain carries TRBV7-9 and TRBJ2-7, with 7 bases fitting TRBD1. CDR3 length: 14 residues. V gave up 3 bases and J gave up 6 bases; unmatched junction bases: 8. Germline V lookup: CDR1 SEHNR, CDR2 FQNEAQ (reference sequence). In DNA form, the CDR3 reads TGTGCCAGCAGCTTCGGAACAGGGGCCAGCGAGCAGTACTTC. Translated: CASSFGTGASEQYF.

This clone is classed as medium-sized. The chain has TRBV19 and TRBJ2-5; TRBD2 is a possible D gene (5 bases). The CDR3 totals 12 residues. Germline CDR1 LNHDA, CDR2 SQIVND (reference sequence). Trimming stripped 6 bases from V and 4 bases from J, with 9 bases between. As DNA, the CDR3 is TGTGCCAGTAGACAAAGCGGAGAGACCCAGTACTTC. It translates to CASRQSGETQYF.

The chain is built from TRBV5-8 and TRBJ2-6, with 7 bases matching TRBD1. Per germline, CDR1 SGHTS and CDR2 YDEGEE. The CDR3 extends over 16 amino acids. Losses at the gene ends were 10 bases for V and 0 bases for J; bases not matched to a gene: 10. The CDR3 DNA reads TGTGCCGGATCCCGGGACAGAGGCTCTGGGGCCAACGTCCTGACTTTC. Translated, it gives CAGSRDRGSGANVLTF.

The genes are TRBV7-2 and TRBJ2-7; no firm D call. Trimming removed 5 bases from V and 6 bases from J, with 14 bases in between. The CDR3 spans 13 residues. The germline V gene has CDR1 SGHTA and CDR2 FQGNSA. CDR3 region: CASSLQSSLEQYF. The CDR3 DNA reads TGTGCCAGCAGCCTCCAGTCAAGTCTCGAGCAGTACTTC.